A single sample gave rise to the 31 T cell receptor beta chains below, sequenced in a study of tumor and adjacent non-tumor tissue in lung cancer. Three rounds of nested PCR, following a modified ARM-PCR protocol, produced the TCRbeta library. TCRdb re-derived calls from the multiplex PCR reads in MiXCR, one entry per CDR3 protein. The sample has about 110,000 distinct CDR3 sequences, about 65% seen once; the top ten hold around 20%. The template was RNA from unsorted bulk tissue. Distant lung tissue was collected more than 3 cm away from the tumor edge. The sample consisted of distant non-tumor lung tissue. The receptors originated from a man in his sixties with non-small cell lung cancer.

This clonotype has just a few counts. V usage is TRBV11-3 and J usage is TRBJ1-1; D call uncertain. CDR1 is SGHNT and CDR2 is YENEEA in the germline V gene. V shed 2 bases and J shed 0 bases, with 13 bases lying between them. The CDR3 covers 16 residues. This CDR3 is CASSLFSIRMNTEAFF. Here the CDR3 DNA reads TGTGCCAGCAGCTTATTCAGCATCAGGATGAACACTGAAGCTTTCTTT.

With regard to this clonotype: One base away lies a much larger clone, so this may be a sequencing read error. This chain joins TRBV7-8 and TRBJ2-1; 7 nucleotides match TRBD2. Germline V lookup: CDR1 SGHVS, CDR2 FQNEAQ. CDR3 length: 15 residues. V trimming: 4 bases; J trimming: 9 bases; junction bases outside the gene matches: 12. In DNA, the CDR3 is TGTGCCAGCAGCTCGTCCGGGACTAACGGGATTGAGCAGTTCTTC. This gives the protein CASSSSGTNGIEQFF.

Notes on this clonotype: A junction boundary mismatches the germline segment, possibly from a read error. The J gene is TRBJ1-1, the V gene TRBV7-9, with D possibly TRBD1 on 6 matching bases. The CDR3 extends over 15 amino acids. In germline, CDR1 is SEHNR, CDR2 FQNEAQ (reference sequence). CDR3 coding DNA: TGTGCTAGCAGCCCATTGCGGGGGGCTAAGACTGAAGCTTTCTTT. Its protein product is CASSPLRGAKTEAFF.

Worth noting for this clonotype: A single base separates this from a much larger clone, so it may be a read error. The chain recombines TRBV28 with TRBJ2-7, with D possibly matching TRBD2 (6 bases). The germline gives CDR1 MDHEN, CDR2 SYDVKM. This CDR3 is 13 amino acids long. CDR3 amino acids: CASTEGSKDEHYF. For the CDR3, the DNA is TGTGCCAGCACGGAGGGGAGTAAGGACGAGCATTACTTC.

There are many counts of this clonotype. J is TRBJ2-7 and V is TRBV20-1; a weak D match, TRBD1 (5 bases). V was shortened by 5 bases and J by 5 bases, with 13 bases between the two germline ends. CDR3 length: 12 amino acids. Germline lookup yields CDR1 DFQATT and CDR2 SNEGSKA (reference sequence). DNA for the CDR3: TGCAGTGCTGCCTCAGGGCCGGACGAGCAGTACTTC. It encodes CSAASGPDEQYF.

At least ten counts were recorded for this clonotype. The J gene is TRBJ1-2, the V gene TRBV6-6; D is perhaps TRBD1 (6 bases). Trimming took 6 bases from V and 0 from J, leaving 14 bases between them. Per germline, CDR1 MNHNY and CDR2 SVGAGI (reference sequence). The CDR3 is made up of 15 amino acids. The CDR3 DNA sequence: TGTGCCAGCAGATCCTCCGGGACACCTAACTATGGCTACACCTTC. Its protein is CASRSSGTPNYGYTF.

As to this clonotype: Possible read error: a much larger clone is one base away. The genes are TRBV20-1 and TRBJ2-3; 7 bases fit TRBD2. The CDR3 spans 16 residues. Germline lookup yields CDR1 DFQATT and CDR2 SNEGSKA (reference sequence). The CDR3 here is CNASPPLAESTDTQYF. For the CDR3, the DNA is TGCAATGCATCACCCCCGCTAGCGGAAAGCACAGATACGCAGTATTTT.

As to this clonotype: Given the absence of the conserved phenylalanine or tryptophan at the CDR3 end, a read error is likely. The V call is TRBV11-1, the J call TRBJ1-1; no clear D gene. This CDR3 region has 14 residues. Per the germline V gene, CDR1 is SGHAT and CDR2 is FQDESV (reference sequence). The CDR3 loop is CTSSLSAGETEAFS. Written as DNA, the CDR3 is TGTACCAGCAGCTTATCTGCGGGCGAGACTGAAGCTTTCTCT.

This clonotype was recorded only once. The CDR3 does not close with the conserved phenylalanine or tryptophan, likely indicating a read error. The chain joins TRBV29-1 to TRBJ1-2, with unresolved D. Deletions cut 4 bases from V and 6 bases from J, with 9 bases between. Germline lookup yields CDR1 SQVTM and CDR2 ANQGSEA. This CDR3 is built from 11 residues. This CDR3 reads CSVASNNGYTL. The CDR3 nucleotides are TGCAGCGTTGCTAGTAATAATGGCTACACCCTC.

The chain uses TRBV4-1 and TRBJ2-1; D ambiguous. Germline CDR1 MGHRA, CDR2 YSYEKL. Trimming removed 4 bases from V and 0 bases from J, with 13 bases in between. The CDR3 is 16 amino acids. CDR3 bases: TGCGCCAGCAGCCGGCCATACTGTTCCTCCTACAATGAGCAGTTCTTC. This encodes CASSRPYCSSYNEQFF.

In regard to this clonotype: As the CDR3 is not closed by the conserved phenylalanine or tryptophan, this likely results from a read error. CDR3 sequence (DNA): TGCGCCAGCAGCTCCGGACCAGTCGACGGGGAGCTGTTTTTA. This translates into CASSSGPVDGELFL. This chain connects TRBV5-1 to TRBJ2-2; D gene uncertain. The V end lost 3 bases, the J end lost 7 bases, and 13 bases lay between the germline ends. The germline gives CDR1 SGHRS, CDR2 YFSETQ. The CDR3 totals 14 residues.

The J gene is TRBJ1-4, the V gene TRBV9; D uncertain. Between the trimmed V and J ends, which lost 0 bases and 3 bases, there was a span of 12 bases. Looked up from germline, CDR1 is SGDLS and CDR2 is YYNGEE. CDR3 length equals 16 residues. The CDR3 here is CASSVGGMGSNEKLFF. CDR3 in DNA: TGTGCCAGCAGCGTAGGGGGAATGGGTTCTAATGAAAAACTGTTTTTT.

This clonotype has a count of ten or more. This chain joins TRBV29-1 and TRBJ1-2, with D hard to call. CDR3 length equals 14 residues. The V end was cut by 0 bases, the J end by 7 bases, with 15 bases between. Germline CDR1 is SQVTM and CDR2 is ANQGSEA. The CDR3 region is CSVEDSRAPGGYTF. CDR3 bases: TGCAGCGTTGAAGATTCTCGGGCCCCCGGTGGCTACACCTTC.

In its sample, this clonotype was seen a few times. A read error is possible here, since a much larger clone lies one base away. The V and J genes are TRBV6-5 and TRBJ2-1; no firm D call. V shed 6 bases and J shed 9 bases, with 12 bases lying between them. The CDR3 has 12 residues. In germline, CDR1 is MNHEY, CDR2 SVGAGI. The chain's CDR3 is CASRLRYFEQFF. The DNA for the CDR3 is TGTGCCAGCAGATTGCGATACTTTGAGCAGTTCTTC.

A remark on this clonotype: A read error may be the cause here, since a much bigger clone is one base away. The chain employs TRBV20-1 and TRBJ2-3; D not resolved. CDR1 is DFQATT, CDR2 SNEGSKA, per germline (reference sequence). The CDR3 runs to 13 residues. Trimming removed 5 bases from V and 4 bases from J, with 13 bases in between. For the CDR3, the DNA is TGCAGTGCTCCCAATCAGGAAGCAGATACGCAGTATTTT. Translation: CSAPNQEADTQYF.

Regarding this clonotype: One junction end does not reproduce the germline sequence, and a read error may be involved. The rearrangement joins TRBV11-1 to TRBJ2-1; the match to TRBD1 covers 9 bases. The CDR3 loop spans 14 amino acids. The germline V gene has CDR1 SGHAT and CDR2 FQDESV (reference sequence). CDR3 nucleotides: TGTGTCAGCAGTTCCAGGACAGGGGACCTTGAGCAGTTCTTC. Its protein product is CVSSSRTGDLEQFF.

Concerning this clonotype itself: One junction end does not reproduce the germline sequence, and a read error may be involved. The chain is built from TRBV7-9 and TRBJ1-5; D may be TRBD1 (5 bases). Germline V gene lookup returns CDR1 SEHNR and CDR2 FQNEAQ (reference sequence). The CDR3 totals 14 residues. CDR3 residues: CASNLEDTNQSQHF. CDR3 nucleotides: TGTGCCAGCAACTTAGAGGACACTAATCAGTCCCAGCATTTT. The complete variable domain, with remaining parts taken from reference TRBV7-9 and TRBJ1-5, reads DTGVSQNPRHKITKRGQNVTFRCDPISEHNRLYWYRQTLGQGPEFLTYFQNEAQLEKSRLLSDRFSAERPKGSFSTLEIQRTEQGDSAMYLCASNLEDTNQSQHFGDGTRLSIL.

The table lists this clonotype with many counts. This chain connects TRBV6-6 to TRBJ1-1; no firm D call. Per germline, CDR1 MNHNY and CDR2 SVGAGI (reference sequence). V was cut by 2 bases and J by 6 bases, with 10 bases left in between. The CDR3 has 13 residues. The chain's CDR3 is CASSYTHGAEAFF. Here the CDR3 DNA reads TGTGCCAGCAGTTACACCCACGGCGCTGAAGCTTTCTTT.

Only one count was recorded for this clonotype. This chain connects TRBV2 to TRBJ1-2, with 7 bases that match TRBD1. The CDR3 is 13 amino acids. Trimming at V came to 5 bases and at J to 7 bases, leaving 7 bases not matched to a gene. CDR1 and CDR2 from the germline V gene are SNHLY and FYNNEI. The DNA of the CDR3 is TGTGCCAGCAGTCTCCAGGGGGGCTTTGGCTACACCTTC. It translates to CASSLQGGFGYTF.

As regards this clonotype: Since a much larger clone is just one base distant, this may be a read error. The chain uses TRBV5-6 and TRBJ2-7; 7 bases align to TRBD2. Per germline, CDR1 SGHDT and CDR2 YYEEEE. The CDR3 runs to 13 residues. The CDR3, as DNA: TGTGTCAGCAGCTTGCCAGGGAGGGTCGAGCAGTACTTC. Residues: CVSSLPGRVEQYF.

Points on this clonotype: Because the CDR3 is missing its conserved closing phenylalanine or tryptophan, this is likely a read error. V and J are TRBV6-1 and TRBJ2-3, with TRBD2 matching 13 bases. The CDR3 extends over 16 amino acids. Germline values: CDR1 MNHNS, CDR2 SASEGT. The CDR3 loop reads CSSSARTSGSTDTQYL. The CDR3 bases are TGTTCCAGCAGCGCTCGGACTAGCGGGAGTACAGATACGCAGTATTTA.

This clonotype was detected many times. The chain recombines TRBV5-1 with TRBJ2-5; TRBD2 aligns across 10 bases. Trimming removed 2 bases from V and 1 base from J; junction bases left unmatched: 2. The germline V gene has CDR1 SGHRS and CDR2 YFSETQ. This CDR3 comprises 15 residues. The CDR3 DNA reads TGCGCCAGCAGCTTAGGACTAGCGGTCCAAGAGACCCAGTACTTC. Amino acid sequence: CASSLGLAVQETQYF. Based on the CDR3 plus reference TRBV5-1 and TRBJ2-5, the full variable domain is KAGVTQTPRYLIKTRGQQVTLSCSPISGHRSVSWYQQTPGQGLQFLFEYFSETQRNKGNFPGRFSGRQFSNSRSEMNVSTLELGDSALYLCASSLGLAVQETQYFGPGTRLLVL.

Regarding this clonotype: This may be a read error: a much more frequent sequence differs by one nucleotide. The gene calls are TRBV10-3 and TRBJ2-7, with a weak D call TRBD2 (5 bases). Germline V gives CDR1 ENHRY, CDR2 SYGVKD. The V end lost 5 bases, the J end lost 1 base, and 12 bases lay between the germline ends. The CDR3 spans 14 residues. The DNA for the CDR3 is TGTGCCATCAGTAAGGGCAGAGGGTCCTACGAGCAGTACTTC. Residues: CAISKGRGSYEQYF.

This clonotype was found a few times. This sequence may be a read error, since a much larger clone differs from it by one base. The V and J genes are TRBV6-2 or TRBV6-3 and TRBJ2-7; possibly TRBD1 or TRBD2 for D (6 bases each). V lost 2 bases and J lost 2, with 19 bases in between. The germline V gene has CDR1 MNHEY and CDR2 SVGEGT. CDR3 length: 17 residues. The CDR3, as DNA: TGTGCCAGCAGTTACGTGGTCGGGGGCTCGACGACCTACGAGCAGTACTTC. Translated, it gives CASSYVVGGSTTYEQYF.

A note on this clonotype: A much larger clone is a single base away; this may be a read error. J is TRBJ1-5 and V is TRBV6-5, with D possibly being TRBD1 (6 bases). CDR1 MNHEY and CDR2 SVGAGI come from the germline V gene. Trimming left V 6 bases short and J 7 bases short, with 16 bases between. CDR3 length: 14 amino acids. The CDR3 DNA is TGTGCCAGCAGCACAACAGGGTCGAGGCAGCCCCAGCATTTT. This codes for CASSTTGSRQPQHF.

As to this clonotype: Germline and junction disagree at one end, which may indicate a read error. The chain is built from TRBV5-4 and TRBJ2-1; 7 positions agree with TRBD2. The CDR3 has 15 amino acids. Germline V gene lookup returns CDR1 SGHNT and CDR2 YYREEE (reference sequence). CDR3 sequence reads: CASSLSGNSYNEQFF. CDR3 nucleotide sequence: TGTGCCAGCAGCTTGAGCGGGAATTCCTACAATGAGCAATTCTTC.

The chain is built from TRBV10-3 and TRBJ1-5; D is uncertain. V dropped 10 bases and J dropped 0 bases, with 16 bases sitting between them. The germline gives CDR1 ENHRY, CDR2 SYGVKD. There are 15 residues in the CDR3. The CDR3: CANCESVYSNQPQHF. In DNA form, the CDR3 reads TGTGCCAACTGTGAGTCGGTGTATAGCAATCAGCCCCAGCATTTT.

As DNA, the CDR3 is TGCGCCAGCAGCCAAGATTACCTCGGGCGTACTACAGATACGCAGTATTTT. Residues: CASSQDYLGRTTDTQYF. The chain has TRBV4-1 and TRBJ2-3; D uncertain. CDR1 is MGHRA and CDR2 is YSYEKL in the germline V gene. This CDR3 region has 17 residues. V shed 0 bases and J shed 3 bases, with 16 bases lying between them.

A remark on this clonotype: A read error may account for a junction end that differs from germline. The chain combines TRBV6-5 with TRBJ1-1, with 7 positions matching TRBD1. The CDR3 spans 17 residues. The germline gives CDR1 MNHEY, CDR2 SVGAGI. The CDR3, as DNA: TGTGCCAGCAGTTACTTAACGGGGACAGCTAAGAACATTGAAGCTTTCTTT. Protein sequence: CASSYLTGTAKNIEAFF.

The rearrangement joins TRBV4-2 to TRBJ2-1, with TRBD2 matching over 7 bases. CDR3 length: 17 residues. Trimming cost V 4 bases and J 4 bases; bases outside gene matches: 13. In germline, CDR1 is LGHNA, CDR2 YNFKEQ. The DNA for the CDR3 is TGTGCCAGCAGCCTATACGAAGGAGCGGGATCATACAATGAGCAGTTCTTC. Residues: CASSLYEGAGSYNEQFF.

About this clonotype itself: A read error may be the cause here, since a much bigger clone is one base away. V usage is TRBV20-1 and J usage is TRBJ2-1; 11 nucleotides agree with TRBD1. The CDR3 totals 12 residues. Germline V lookup: CDR1 DFQATT, CDR2 SNEGSKA (reference sequence). After removal of 5 bases from V and 9 bases from J, the junction contained 3 bases not matched to a gene. For the CDR3, the DNA is TGCAGTGCTTCGGGACAGGGGGTTGAGCAGTTCTTC. Its protein product is CSASGQGVEQFF.